This T cell receptor beta chain was sequenced in a study of blood T cell repertoires in COVID-19. Study-wide background: Sites across the United States, Italy and Spain contributed samples from acute and convalescent COVID-19. T cells, B-cell-depleted T cells, or PBMCs supplied cDNA or gDNA.

Methods used by the authors: Estimation of nucleated cell counts relied on the amplification of reference gene primers. Profiled with immunoSEQ multiplex PCR; TCRdb holds only in-frame clones, not every one. The V and J calls and clone size were taken over from that table, and D and trimming were inferred from the DNA. This table has approximately 120,000 clones, around 76% appearing once. It was during active infection that Seattle patients were enrolled and then longitudinally followed. Germline lookup yields CDR1 MDHEN and CDR2 SYDVKM. V was cut by 1 base and J by 2 bases, with 11 bases left in between. This CDR3 comprises 15 residues.

The sequence was obtained from a man older than 75 with COVID-19, enrolled during active disease. The chain combines TRBV28 with TRBJ1-2; perhaps TRBD1 as D (6 bases). The source material was peripheral blood. DNA for the CDR3: TGTGCCAGCAGTTTATCGGGGGGCGAAAACTATGGCTACACCTTC. As protein: CASSLSGGENYGYTF.